The 5 T cell receptor beta chains reported below all come from one sample, sequenced in a study of cytomegalovirus exposure and HLA in healthy donors. The study ran its PCR with 60 Vbeta and 13 Jbeta primers. Sequencing used immunoSEQ multiplex PCR; TCRdb keeps in-frame clones, though not all of them. The sample lists about 180,000 clones; roughly 88% were seen once. The sequencing input was PBMCs. These receptor sequences come from a girl between 2 and 10 years old in good health and CMV-seropositive.

This clone was counted between two and nine times. J is TRBJ1-2 and V is TRBV6-1, with D possibly being TRBD1 (5 bases). The CDR3 runs to 12 residues. CDR1 is MNHNS, CDR2 SASEGT, per germline. V lost 6 bases and J 6 bases, leaving 11 bases between the germline ends. The chain's CDR3 is CASRQGRDGYTF. CDR3 coding DNA: TGTGCCAGCAGGCAGGGTAGAGATGGCTACACCTTC.

The gene calls are TRBV7-6 and TRBJ1-6, with D tentatively TRBD1 (5 bases). Germline V gene sequence: CDR1 SGHVS, CDR2 FNYEAQ. The CDR3 sequence is 15 residues long. With 1 base removed from V and 6 bases from J, the gap between germline ends came to 10 bases. CDR3 sequence: CASSLEQGGNSPLHF. The CDR3 DNA follows: TGTGCCAGCAGCTTAGAGCAGGGTGGTAATTCACCCCTCCACTTT.

This clone appeared a few times. The CDR3 loop reads CASSYWGDNQPQHF. In DNA, the CDR3 is TGTGCCAGCAGTTATTGGGGGGACAATCAGCCCCAGCATTTT. This chain links TRBV27 with TRBJ1-5; TRBD1 might be the D (5 bases). This CDR3 has 14 residues. V lost 4 bases and J lost 3, with 10 bases in between. Germline CDR1 MNHEY, CDR2 SMNVEV (reference sequence).

The chain employs TRBV6-5 and TRBJ1-1; no definite D call. V was pared by 7 bases and J by 2 bases, with 14 bases between. The CDR3 is 14 residues long. CDR1 MNHEY and CDR2 SVGAGI come from the germline V gene. The CDR3 nucleotides are TGTGCCAGCACCCCCAGTCGGGGTAACACTGAAGCTTTCTTT. Translated, it gives CASTPSRGNTEAFF.

In its sample, this clone was seen once. The genes are TRBV25-1 and TRBJ1-6; D call uncertain. The CDR3 loop spans 15 amino acids. Germline CDR1 reads MGHDK; CDR2 reads SYGVNS. Trimming stripped 5 bases from V and 6 bases from J, with 14 bases between. The CDR3 region has the DNA TGTGCCAGCAGTTGGCCAGGATCAAGTAATTCACCCCTCCACTTT. Translated: CASSWPGSSNSPLHF.